The 21 T cell receptor beta chains listed next were all sequenced from one sample in a study of prognosis after radiotherapy for stage I lung cancer. Two-round multiplex PCR on genomic DNA was the method by which TCR beta CDR3 was amplified. Each TRBV and TRBJ gene had its own primer in the first PCR round. TCRdb reanalysed the multiplex PCR reads using MiXCR and keeps one entry per CDR3 protein. The sample includes around 13,000 distinct CDR3 sequences, around two fifths of them seen just once. The sample was PBMCs, taken before or after stereotactic body radiation therapy (not recorded which). These receptors all come from a donor aged 50 or older with non-small cell lung cancer.

A word on this clonotype: Since a far larger clone is one base different, this is likely a read error. V gene TRBV7-2 combines with J gene TRBJ1-1, with D possibly TRBD1 on 6 matching bases. Germline-derived CDR1 and CDR2 are SGHTA and FQGNSA. Trimming pared 5 bases from V and 4 bases from J, leaving 14 bases between. This CDR3 is built from 14 residues. CDR3 protein: CASSSHEGGTEAFF. In DNA, the CDR3 is TGTGCCAGCAGCAGCCACGAGGGGGGCACTGAAGCTTTCTTT.

The chain carries TRBV15 and TRBJ1-2, with D hard to call. CDR1 is LNHNV, CDR2 YYDKDF, per germline (reference sequence). The V end lost 0 bases, the J end lost 8 bases, and 7 bases lay between the germline ends. The CDR3 runs to 12 residues. CDR3 residues: CATSRDLGGYTF. The CDR3 region has the DNA TGTGCCACCAGCAGAGATCTGGGCGGCTACACCTTC.

By share of the sample, this clonotype is medium-sized. The J gene is TRBJ1-2, the V gene TRBV12-3 or TRBV12-4, with D perhaps matching TRBD1 (6 bases). The V gene lost 3 bases and the J gene lost 8 bases, with 16 bases spanning the gap. The CDR3 loop spans 14 amino acids. CDR3 amino acids: CASSLTLGGVGYTF. The CDR3 DNA reads TGTGCCAGCAGTTTGACCCTAGGGGGGGTCGGCTACACCTTC.

In this sample, this clonotype turned up many times. The J gene is TRBJ2-1, the V gene TRBV6-1; weak D call: TRBD1 (5 bases). V lost 0 bases to trimming and J lost 2 bases, with 8 bases between them. Germline V gene sequence: CDR1 MNHNS, CDR2 SASEGT. The CDR3 runs to 15 residues. CDR3 protein: CASSEAPGPYNEQFF. In DNA, the CDR3 is TGTGCCAGCAGTGAAGCGCCAGGGCCCTACAATGAGCAGTTCTTC.

The V call is TRBV6-5, the J call TRBJ2-7; D is ambiguous. Trimming took 2 bases from V and 1 from J, leaving 6 bases between them. Germline assignment: CDR1 MNHEY and CDR2 SVGAGI. This CDR3 comprises 13 residues. The CDR3 DNA reads as TGTGCCAGCAGTTACGCGGAGTCCTACGAGCAGTACTTC. As protein: CASSYAESYEQYF.

The rearrangement links TRBV12-3 or TRBV12-4 to TRBJ2-7; no reliable D call. This CDR3 is 14 amino acids long. Trimming took 9 bases from V and 1 from J, leaving 16 bases between them. This CDR3 reads CASMILGGSYEQYF. The DNA of the CDR3 is TGTGCCAGTATGATTTTGGGTGGGTCCTACGAGCAGTACTTC.

The V call is TRBV6-1, the J call TRBJ2-1; D call uncertain. CDR1 and CDR2 from the germline V gene are MNHNS and SASEGT. This CDR3 contains 15 residues. V lost 4 bases and J lost 0, with 10 bases in between. The CDR3 DNA reads as TGTGCCAGCAGTGCGCAGTCAAGCTCCTACAATGAGCAGTTCTTC. Residues: CASSAQSSSYNEQFF.

Sample share makes this clonotype medium-sized. The gene calls are TRBV12-3 or TRBV12-4 and TRBJ2-1, with 7 nucleotides matching TRBD2. The CDR3 consists of 16 residues. J was trimmed by 3 bases and V by 8 bases; bases with no gene match: 13. The CDR3 coding sequence is TGTGCCAGCGCCCCCCGCGGGGTAGCGGGCTACAATGAGCAGTTCTTC. Translating it yields CASAPRGVAGYNEQFF.

There are many counts of this clonotype. V usage is TRBV5-4 and J usage is TRBJ1-2, with D unresolved. Germline CDR1 SGHNT, CDR2 YYREEE (reference sequence). V was cut by 1 base and J by 6 bases, with 13 bases left in between. The CDR3 is made up of 14 amino acids. CDR3 DNA sequence: TGTGCCAGCAGCTTGTATCACTCTCTTGATGGCTACACCTTC. Translating gives CASSLYHSLDGYTF. Combining the CDR3 with reference TRBV5-4 and TRBJ1-2 gives the whole variable domain ETGVTQSPTHLIKTRGQQVTLRCSSQSGHNTVSWYQQALGQGPQFIFQYYREEENGRGNFPPRFSGLQFPNYSSELNVNALELDDSALYLCASSLYHSLDGYTFGSGTRLTVV.

This clonotype is medium-sized by share. The chain combines TRBV4-1 with TRBJ1-3; D ambiguous. CDR3 length equals 14 residues. CDR1 is MGHRA and CDR2 is YSYEKL in the germline V gene. Trimming removed 6 bases at V and 0 bases at J, with 9 bases between. CDR3 sequence: CASSWKSSGNTIYF. The CDR3 DNA is TGCGCCAGCAGTTGGAAGAGCTCTGGAAACACCATATATTTT.

This clonotype has a handful of counts. A far larger clone is off by one base, so a read error is likely. The rearrangement links TRBV28 to TRBJ1-1; a weak D match, TRBD1 (5 bases). V was cut by 6 bases and J by 4 bases, with 15 bases left in between. The CDR3 length is 14 residues. Germline-derived CDR1 and CDR2 are MDHEN and SYDVKM. CDR3 in DNA: TGTGCCAGCAGCAGAGCCAGGGCTGGCACTGAAGCTTTCTTT. Its translation: CASSRARAGTEAFF.

This clonotype was seen only once. At one end, the junction sequence differs from germline, possibly due to a read error. The CDR3 loop is CASRLWEVLGEQFF. Written as DNA, the CDR3 is TGTGCCAGCCGCTTATGGGAGGTCCTGGGGGAGCAGTTCTTC. V and J are TRBV7-2 and TRBJ2-1; D may be TRBD2 (6 bases). Germline V gene sequence: CDR1 SGHTA, CDR2 FQGNSA. There are 14 residues in the CDR3.

To note about this clonotype: This could be a read error, since a much larger clone is one nucleotide away. Lacking the conserved final phenylalanine or tryptophan, this CDR3 likely reflects a read error. The V call is TRBV4-3, the J call TRBJ2-5; maybe TRBD2 (7 bases). This CDR3 is 14 amino acids long. Trimming took off 4 bases at V and 0 bases at J, with 9 bases between the two ends. CDR1 and CDR2 from the germline V gene are LGHNA and YSLEER. In DNA form, the CDR3 reads TGCGCCAGCAGCCGCGGGGGCGACCAAGAGACCCAGTACTCC. This gives the protein CASSRGGDQETQYS.

The rearrangement links TRBV6-4 to TRBJ2-2; D gene uncertain. Looked up from germline, CDR1 is MRHNA and CDR2 is SNTAGT. This CDR3 spans 13 amino acids. Deletions cut 3 bases from V and 4 bases from J, with 6 bases between. CDR3 DNA sequence: TGTGCCAGCAGTGAAACGTTCACCGGGGAGCTGTTTTTT. This codes for CASSETFTGELFF.

This rearrangement joins TRBV4-1 to TRBJ2-7; D is ambiguous. Trimming removed 6 bases from V and 7 bases from J, with 13 bases in between. From germline, CDR1 is MGHRA and CDR2 YSYEKL. The CDR3 contains 12 residues. CDR3 residues: CASRTNGREQYF. The CDR3 DNA follows: TGCGCCAGCAGAACCAACGGACGGGAGCAGTACTTC.

This clonotype was counted at least ten times. CDR3 DNA: TGTGCCAGCAGCCTTGGGGGACAGCCGTTACAGCAGTACTTC. Translated, it gives CASSLGGQPLQQYF. The chain recombines TRBV12-3 or TRBV12-4 with TRBJ2-7, with TRBD1 identical over 7 bases. The CDR3 is 14 residues long. V lost 6 bases, J lost 8 bases, and 13 bases stayed unmatched.

This clonotype came up many times. The J gene is TRBJ1-1, the V gene TRBV3-1; 9 positions match TRBD1. Germline loops: CDR1 LGHDT, CDR2 YNNKEL (reference sequence). This CDR3 comprises 15 residues. V shed 5 bases and J 11 bases; nucleotides not matched to a gene: 15. The CDR3 DNA sequence: TGTGCCAGCAGCGCCGGACCCTGGGACAGGGACGCGGCTTTCTTT. Amino acid sequence: CASSAGPWDRDAAFF.

A word on this clonotype: This is likely an artifact of a read error, given a far larger clone one base away. The chain couples TRBV6-8 to TRBJ2-7; D is perhaps TRBD1 (6 bases). This CDR3 spans 17 amino acids. Germline V gene sequence: CDR1 MNHGY, CDR2 SAAAGT. The chain's CDR3 is CASSYSVAGTSGYQQYF. The CDR3 DNA follows: TGTGCCAGCAGTTACTCGGTAGCCGGGACAAGTGGCTACCAGCAGTACTTC.

This clonotype was counted ten times or more. The CDR3 sequence is CATSDPLTQYF. The CDR3 DNA follows: TGTGCCACCAGTGATCCCCTCACGCAGTATTTT. This chain connects TRBV24-1 to TRBJ2-3; D remains unclear. CDR1 is KGHDR, CDR2 SFDVKD, per germline. The ends were cut back, 3 bases at V and 9 bases at J, with 6 bases in the middle. The CDR3 extends over 11 amino acids.

There are many counts of this clonotype. This CDR3 reads CASSLFPYEQYF. The DNA of the CDR3 is TGTGCCAGCAGTTTATTCCCTTACGAGCAGTACTTC. The gene calls are TRBV28 and TRBJ2-7; no firm D call. The CDR3 loop spans 12 amino acids. Looked up from germline, CDR1 is MDHEN and CDR2 is SYDVKM. Trimming left V 1 base short and J 4 bases short, with 5 bases between.

Worth noting for this clonotype: A single base is all that separates this from a far larger clone, so a read error is likely. The chain has TRBV6-9 and TRBJ2-7; a weak D match, TRBD2 (6 bases). The V gene's germline CDR1 is MNHGY and CDR2 SVAAGI. V lost 3 bases, J lost 0 bases, and 9 bases lay in between. The CDR3 covers 14 residues. The DNA for the CDR3 is TGTGCCAGCAGTTACATCGGGGGCTCCTACGAGCAGTACTTC. It yields the protein CASSYIGGSYEQYF.